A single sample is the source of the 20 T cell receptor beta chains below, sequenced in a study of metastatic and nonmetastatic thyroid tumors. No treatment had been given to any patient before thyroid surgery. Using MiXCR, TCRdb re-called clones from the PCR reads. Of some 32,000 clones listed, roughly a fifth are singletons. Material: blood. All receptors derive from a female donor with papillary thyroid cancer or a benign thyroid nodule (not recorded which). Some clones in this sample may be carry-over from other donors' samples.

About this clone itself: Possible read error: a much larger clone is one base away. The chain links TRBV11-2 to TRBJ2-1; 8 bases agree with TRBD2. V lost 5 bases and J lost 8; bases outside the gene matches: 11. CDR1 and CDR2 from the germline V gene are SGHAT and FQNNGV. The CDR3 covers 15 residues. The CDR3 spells CASSLTSESKYEQFF. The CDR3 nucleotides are TGTGCCAGCAGCCTGACTAGCGAGAGTAAGTATGAGCAGTTCTTC. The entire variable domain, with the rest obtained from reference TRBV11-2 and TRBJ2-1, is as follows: EAGVAQSPRYKIIEKRQSVAFWCNPISGHATLYWYQQILGQGPKLLIQFQNNGVVDDSQLPKDRFSAERLKGVDSTLKIQPAKLEDSAVYLCASSLTSESKYEQFFGPGTRLTVL.

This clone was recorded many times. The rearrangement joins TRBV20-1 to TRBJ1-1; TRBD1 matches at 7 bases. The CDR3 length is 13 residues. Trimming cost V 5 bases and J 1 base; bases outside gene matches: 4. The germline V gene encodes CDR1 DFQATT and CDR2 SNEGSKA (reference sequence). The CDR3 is CSAGGQSNTEAFF. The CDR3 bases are TGCAGTGCTGGGGGACAGTCGAACACTGAAGCTTTCTTT.

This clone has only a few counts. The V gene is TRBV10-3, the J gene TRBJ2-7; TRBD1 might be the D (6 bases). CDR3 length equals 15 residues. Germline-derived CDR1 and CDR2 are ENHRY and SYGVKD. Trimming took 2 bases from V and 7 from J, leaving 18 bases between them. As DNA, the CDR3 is TGTGCCATCAGTGAGGTGCCAACAGGGCCCGGGGAGCAGTACTTC. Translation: CAISEVPTGPGEQYF.

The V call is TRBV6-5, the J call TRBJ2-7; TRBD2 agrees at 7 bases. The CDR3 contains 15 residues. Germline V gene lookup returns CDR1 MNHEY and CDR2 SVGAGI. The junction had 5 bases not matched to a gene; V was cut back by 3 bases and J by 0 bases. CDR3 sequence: CASSYGLADSYEQYF. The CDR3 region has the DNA TGTGCCAGCAGTTATGGGCTAGCGGACTCCTACGAGCAGTACTTC.

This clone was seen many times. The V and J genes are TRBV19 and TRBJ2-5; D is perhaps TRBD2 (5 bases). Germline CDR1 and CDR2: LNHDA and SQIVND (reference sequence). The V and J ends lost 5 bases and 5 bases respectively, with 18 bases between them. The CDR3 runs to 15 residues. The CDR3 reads CASSSRHHRGETQYF. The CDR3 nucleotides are TGTGCCAGTAGTTCCCGACATCACCGAGGGGAGACCCAGTACTTC.

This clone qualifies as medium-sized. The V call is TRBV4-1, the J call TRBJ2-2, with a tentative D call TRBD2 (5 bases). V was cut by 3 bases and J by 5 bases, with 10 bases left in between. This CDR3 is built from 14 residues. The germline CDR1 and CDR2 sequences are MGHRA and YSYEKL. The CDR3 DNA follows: TGCGCCAGCAGCCACCGACGGGGAACCGGGGAGCTGTTTTTT. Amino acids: CASSHRRGTGELFF.

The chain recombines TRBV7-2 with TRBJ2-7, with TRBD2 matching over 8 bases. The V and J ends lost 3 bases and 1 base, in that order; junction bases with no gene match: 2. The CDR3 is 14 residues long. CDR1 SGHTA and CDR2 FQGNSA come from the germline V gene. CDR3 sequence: CASSFTSGSYEQYF. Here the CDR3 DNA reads TGTGCCAGCAGCTTCACTAGCGGATCCTACGAGCAGTACTTC. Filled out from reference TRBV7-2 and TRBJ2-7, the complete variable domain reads GAGVSQSPSNKVTEKGKDVELRCDPISGHTALYWYRQSLGQGLEFLIYFQGNSAPDKSGLPSDRFSAERTGGSVSTLTIQRTQQEDSAVYLCASSFTSGSYEQYFGPGTRLTVT.

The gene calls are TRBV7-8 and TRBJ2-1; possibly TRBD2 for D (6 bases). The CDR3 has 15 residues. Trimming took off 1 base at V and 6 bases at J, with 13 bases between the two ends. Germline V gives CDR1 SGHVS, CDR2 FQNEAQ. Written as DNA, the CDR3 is TGTGCCAGCAGCTTAGGATTAAGGCGGGGCAATGAGCAGTTCTTC. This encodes CASSLGLRRGNEQFF.

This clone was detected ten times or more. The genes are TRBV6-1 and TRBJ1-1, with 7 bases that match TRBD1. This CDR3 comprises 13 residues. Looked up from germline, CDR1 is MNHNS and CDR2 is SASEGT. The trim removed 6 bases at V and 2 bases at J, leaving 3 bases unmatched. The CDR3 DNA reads TGTGCCAGCAGGAGACAGGGAAACACTGAAGCTTTCTTT. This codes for CASRRQGNTEAFF.

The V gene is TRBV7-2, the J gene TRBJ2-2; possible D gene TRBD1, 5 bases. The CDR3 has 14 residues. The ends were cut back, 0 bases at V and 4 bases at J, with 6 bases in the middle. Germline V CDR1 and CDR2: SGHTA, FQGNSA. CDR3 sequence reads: CASSLAQGTGELFF. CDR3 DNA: TGTGCCAGCAGCTTAGCGCAGGGCACCGGGGAGCTGTTTTTT.

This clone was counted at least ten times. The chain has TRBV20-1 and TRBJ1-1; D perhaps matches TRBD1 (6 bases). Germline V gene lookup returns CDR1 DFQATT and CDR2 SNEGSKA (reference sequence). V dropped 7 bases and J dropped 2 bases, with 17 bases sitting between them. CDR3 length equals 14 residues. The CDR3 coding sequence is TGCAGTGTTCGGAGGACAGCCTCAAACACTGAAGCTTTCTTT. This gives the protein CSVRRTASNTEAFF.

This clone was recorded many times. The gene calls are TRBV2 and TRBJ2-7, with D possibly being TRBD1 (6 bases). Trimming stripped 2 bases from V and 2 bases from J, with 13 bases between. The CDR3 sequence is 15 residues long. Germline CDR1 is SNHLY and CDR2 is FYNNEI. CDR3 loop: CASSEQWTVAYEQYF. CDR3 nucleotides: TGTGCCAGCAGTGAACAATGGACAGTAGCCTACGAGCAGTACTTC.

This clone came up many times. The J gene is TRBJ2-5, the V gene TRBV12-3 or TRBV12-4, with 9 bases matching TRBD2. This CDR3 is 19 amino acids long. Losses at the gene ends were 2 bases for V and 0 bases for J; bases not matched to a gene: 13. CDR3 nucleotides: TGTGCCAGCAGTTTAACGCGGGGGGGCCTAGGGTGGGACCAAGAGACCCAGTACTTC. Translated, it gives CASSLTRGGLGWDQETQYF.

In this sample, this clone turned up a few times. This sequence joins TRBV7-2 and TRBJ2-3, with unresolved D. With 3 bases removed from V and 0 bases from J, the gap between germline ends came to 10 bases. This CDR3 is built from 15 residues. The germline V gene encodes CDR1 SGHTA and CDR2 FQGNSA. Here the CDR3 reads CASSFTATSTDTQYF. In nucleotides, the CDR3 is TGTGCCAGCAGCTTTACAGCCACTAGCACAGATACGCAGTATTTT.

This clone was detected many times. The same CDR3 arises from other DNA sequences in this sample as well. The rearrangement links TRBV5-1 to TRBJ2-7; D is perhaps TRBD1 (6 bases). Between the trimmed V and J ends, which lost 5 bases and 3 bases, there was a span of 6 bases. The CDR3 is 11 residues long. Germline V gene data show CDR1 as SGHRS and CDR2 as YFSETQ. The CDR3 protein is CASRQGYEQYF. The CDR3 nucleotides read TGCGCCAGCAGACAGGGCTACGAGCAGTACTTC. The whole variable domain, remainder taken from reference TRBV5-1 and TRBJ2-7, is KAGVTQTPRYLIKTRGQQVTLSCSPISGHRSVSWYQQTPGQGLQFLFEYFSETQRNKGNFPGRFSGRQFSNSRSEMNVSTLELGDSALYLCASRQGYEQYFGPGTRLTVT.

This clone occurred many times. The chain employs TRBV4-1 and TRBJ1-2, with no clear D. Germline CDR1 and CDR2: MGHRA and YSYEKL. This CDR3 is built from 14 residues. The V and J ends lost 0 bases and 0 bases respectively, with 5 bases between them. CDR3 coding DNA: TGCGCCAGCAGCCAAGAAAGGGCTAACTATGGCTACACCTTC. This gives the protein CASSQERANYGYTF.

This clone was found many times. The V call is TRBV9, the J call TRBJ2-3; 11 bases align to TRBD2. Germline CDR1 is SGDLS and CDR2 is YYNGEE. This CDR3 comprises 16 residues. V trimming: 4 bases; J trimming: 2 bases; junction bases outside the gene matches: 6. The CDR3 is CASSYASGGLTDTQYF. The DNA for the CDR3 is TGTGCCAGCAGCTATGCTAGCGGGGGGCTCACAGATACGCAGTATTTT. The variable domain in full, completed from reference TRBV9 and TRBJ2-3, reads DSGVTQTPKHLITATGQRVTLRCSPRSGDLSVYWYQQSLDQGLQFLIQYYNGEERAKGNILERFSAQQFPDLHSELNLSSLELGDSALYFCASSYASGGLTDTQYFGPGTRLTVL.

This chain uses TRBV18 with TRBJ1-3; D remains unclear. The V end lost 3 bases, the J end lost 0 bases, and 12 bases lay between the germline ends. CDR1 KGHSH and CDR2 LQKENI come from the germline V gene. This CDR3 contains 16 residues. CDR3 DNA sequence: TGTGCCAGCTCACCTGAAAGTAGTGTCTCTGGAAACACCATATATTTT. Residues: CASSPESSVSGNTIYF.

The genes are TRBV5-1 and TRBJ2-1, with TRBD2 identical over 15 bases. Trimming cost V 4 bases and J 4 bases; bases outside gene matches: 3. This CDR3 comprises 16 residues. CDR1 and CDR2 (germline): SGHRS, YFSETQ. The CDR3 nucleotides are TGCGCCAGCAGCCCCGGACTAGCGGGGGGGTACAATGAGCAGTTCTTC. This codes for CASSPGLAGGYNEQFF.

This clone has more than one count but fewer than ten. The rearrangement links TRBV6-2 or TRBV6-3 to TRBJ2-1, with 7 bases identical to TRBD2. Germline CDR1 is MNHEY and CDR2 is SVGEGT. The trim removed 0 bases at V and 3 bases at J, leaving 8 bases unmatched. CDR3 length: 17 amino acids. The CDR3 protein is CASSYSRPSGVYNEQFF. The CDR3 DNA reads TGTGCCAGCAGTTACTCTCGGCCCAGCGGGGTCTACAATGAGCAGTTCTTC.